The clone carrying this T cell receptor beta chain was seen many times. As yet, its antigen is unknown. This record belongs to a study of early T cells in non-severe SARS-CoV-2 infection. Looking at the study overall: Investigators sequenced bulk RNA drawn from unsorted whole blood, and chains remained unpaired.

The CDR3 is 15 amino acids. CDR1 is SGHNT and CDR2 is YYREEE in the germline V gene (reference sequence). Trimming shortened V by 0 bases and J by 1 base, and 10 bases separated the two germline ends. Individual cDNA molecules were tagged with unique molecular identifiers, the study reported. TCRdb re-analysed the 5' RACE reads in MiXCR, keeping a single row per CDR3 protein. The sample holds 55,000 to 70,000 distinct CDR3 sequences, less than 15% seen once. The study, taken as a whole, reports: There was a bias toward anti-spike CD8 responses in VDJdb matching, which missed private and CD4 specificities.

Sequenced: whole blood. This chain uses TRBV5-4 with TRBJ2-5; possibly TRBD2 for D (6 bases). The receptor comes from an adult who was a healthcare worker with PCR-confirmed SARS-CoV-2 infection or an uninfected control (not recorded which). The CDR3 loop is CASSLGRRGQETQYF. CDR3 nucleotides: TGTGCCAGCAGCTTGGGACGGCGGGGCCAAGAGACCCAGTACTTC.